Listed below are T cell receptor beta chains from one sample, sequenced in a study of Graves' ophthalmopathy and Graves' hyperthyroidism. TCRdb recomputed calls from the multiplex PCR reads with MiXCR, one row per CDR3 protein. The sample holds about 480,000 distinct CDR3 sequences, around an eighth seen once. The sample taken for sequencing was blood. Receptor source: a woman aged 25 to 45 with Graves' ophthalmopathy. Each CDR3 is given with its conserved first and last residue. A D gene is named only where the DNA matches it firmly. Expanded clones are given a class, and other clones once, few, many or no size at all.

j_gene | abundance | v_gene | d_gene | CDR3aa | CDR3nt
TRBJ1-1 | many | TRBV12-3/TRBV12-4 | TRBD1 | CATTGTGNTEAFF | TGTGCCACGACCGGGACAGGGAACACTGAAGCTTTCTTT
TRBJ2-5 | - | TRBV30 | - | CAWTSGTQETHYF | TGTGCCTGGACCAGTGGTACCCAAGAGACCCATTATTTC
TRBJ1-2 | many | TRBV20-1 | - | CSASGTYYGYTF | TGCAGTGCTTCCGGGACATACTATGGCTACACCTTC
TRBJ2-7 | many | TRBV11-1 | - | CARPTDRFPYEQYF | TGTGCCCGGCCGACAGATCGCTTCCCTTACGAGCAGTACTTC
TRBJ2-7 | many | TRBV11-2 | - | CASSPNPSAGSEQYF | TGTGCCAGCAGCCCAAACCCTTCGGCAGGGTCCGAGCAGTACTTC
TRBJ1-6 | few | TRBV28 | - | CASGLGGGDNSPLHF | TGTGCCAGCGGCCTGGGAGGGGGGGATAATTCACCCCTCCACTTT
TRBJ2-7 | - | TRBV11-1 | TRBD1 | CASSLEELTGGYEQYF | TGTGCCAGCAGCTTAGAGGAACTGACAGGGGGGTACGAGCAGTACTTC
TRBJ1-3 | many | TRBV4-2 | - | CASSQVGGDIRNTIYF | TGTGCCAGCAGCCAAGTGGGAGGCGACATACGAAACACCATATATTTT
TRBJ2-7 | few | TRBV5-1 | TRBD2 | CASSVWTSGGHEQYF | TGCGCCAGCAGCGTCTGGACTAGCGGGGGCCACGAGCAGTACTTC
TRBJ2-7 | - | TRBV19 | - | CASSESAAGRYEQYF | TGTGCCAGTAGTGAATCGGCAGCTGGACGTTACGAGCAGTACTTC
TRBJ1-1 | - | TRBV20-1 | TRBD1 | CSSRLDRDTEAFF | TGCAGTTCTAGACTAGACAGGGACACTGAAGCTTTCTTT
TRBJ1-4 | many | TRBV6-1 | TRBD1 | CASSEYRGNEKLFF | TGTGCCAGCAGTGAGTACAGGGGGAATGAAAAACTGTTTTTT
TRBJ1-1 | many | TRBV6-1 | - | CASSPWAGGTEAFF | TGTGCCAGCAGTCCTTGGGCAGGAGGGACTGAAGCTTTCTTT
TRBJ1-2 | many | TRBV12-3/TRBV12-4 | - | CASSLGPDYGYTF | TGTGCCAGCAGTCTCGGACCTGACTATGGCTACACCTTC
TRBJ1-2 | many | TRBV30 | - | CAWSVDQQGSYGYTF | TGTGCCTGGAGTGTAGACCAACAGGGCAGCTATGGCTACACCTTC
TRBJ1-2 | many | TRBV27 | - | CASSFSRGTLYYGYTF | TGTGCCAGCAGTTTTTCAAGGGGGACGCTCTACTATGGCTACACCTTC
TRBJ1-2 | many | TRBV12-3/TRBV12-4 | - | CASSLRGRSGYTF | TGTGCCAGCAGTTTGCGGGGGCGAAGTGGCTACACCTTC
TRBJ2-7 | many | TRBV2 | TRBD2 | CATEPGLASYEQYF | TGTGCCACAGAACCGGGACTAGCGTCCTACGAGCAGTACTTC
TRBJ1-5 | many | TRBV19 | - | CASSIATARGYQPQHF | TGTGCCAGTAGTATAGCGACAGCCCGGGGTTATCAGCCCCAGCATTTT
TRBJ2-7 | many | TRBV7-9 | TRBD1 | CASSPPDREPEQYF | TGTGCCAGCAGCCCCCCAGACAGGGAACCCGAGCAGTACTTC
TRBJ1-5 | many | TRBV27 | - | CASSPSTRNQPQHF | TGTGCCAGCAGCCCAAGTACGCGCAATCAGCCCCAGCATTTT
TRBJ1-6 | few | TRBV6-5 | - | CASSYRGPIKSPNSPLHF | TGTGCCAGCAGTTACAGGGGACCGATAAAATCCCCTAATTCACCCCTCCACTTT
TRBJ2-7 | many | TRBV6-2/TRBV6-3 | - | CASSYSGSFYEQYF | TGTGCCAGCAGTTACTCCGGGAGCTTCTACGAGCAGTACTTC
TRBJ2-3 | - | TRBV7-8 | TRBD2 | CASSLAGLAGHNF | TGTGCCAGCAGCTTAGCGGGACTAGCGGGGCACAATTTT
TRBJ1-1 | - | TRBV27 | TRBD1 | CASSSTLGTGGAVNTEAFF | TGTGCCAGCAGTTCGACCCTCGGGACAGGGGGCGCGGTGAACACTGAAGCTTTCTTT
TRBJ1-1 | - | TRBV19 | - | CASTYMGWGGIPEAFF | TGTGCCAGCACATATATGGGATGGGGGGGGATCCCTGAAGCTTTCTTT
TRBJ1-1 | - | TRBV7-9 | TRBD1 | CASTRGTENTEAFF | TGTGCCAGCACCCGAGGGACAGAGAACACTGAAGCTTTCTTT
TRBJ1-1 | many | TRBV10-3 | - | CATIFLSRENTEAFF | TGTGCCACCATCTTTCTTTCCAGGGAGAACACTGAAGCTTTCTTT
TRBJ1-5 | many | TRBV28 | - | CASNPGEVSNQPQHF | TGTGCCAGCAATCCCGGTGAGGTTAGCAATCAGCCCCAGCATTTT
TRBJ2-2 | few | TRBV30 | - | CAWGPFNTGELFF | TGTGCCTGGGGACCCTTTAACACCGGGGAGCTGTTTTTT
TRBJ2-7 | many | TRBV25-1 | - | CASSERLTYEQYF | TGTGCCAGCAGTGAACGGCTGACCTACGAGCAGTACTTC
TRBJ1-5 | many | TRBV20-1 | TRBD1 | CSARAPTGGRFQPQHF | TGCAGTGCTAGAGCCCCCACAGGGGGTCGTTTTCAGCCCCAGCATTTT